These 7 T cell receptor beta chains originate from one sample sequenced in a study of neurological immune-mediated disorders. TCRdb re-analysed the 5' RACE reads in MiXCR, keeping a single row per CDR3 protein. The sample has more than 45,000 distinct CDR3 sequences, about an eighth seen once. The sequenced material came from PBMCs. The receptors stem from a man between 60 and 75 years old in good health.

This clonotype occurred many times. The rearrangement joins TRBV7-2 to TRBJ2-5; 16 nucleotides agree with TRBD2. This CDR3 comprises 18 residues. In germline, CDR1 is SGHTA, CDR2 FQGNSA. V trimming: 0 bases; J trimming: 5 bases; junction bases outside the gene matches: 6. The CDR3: CASSLAGTSGGARETQYF. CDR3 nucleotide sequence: TGTGCCAGCAGCTTAGCGGGGACTAGCGGGGGGGCCAGGGAGACCCAGTACTTC. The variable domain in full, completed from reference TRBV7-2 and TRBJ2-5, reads GAGVSQSPSNKVTEKGKDVELRCDPISGHTALYWYRQSLGQGLEFLIYFQGNSAPDKSGLPSDRFSAERTGGSVSTLTIQRTQQEDSAVYLCASSLAGTSGGARETQYFGPGTRLLVL.

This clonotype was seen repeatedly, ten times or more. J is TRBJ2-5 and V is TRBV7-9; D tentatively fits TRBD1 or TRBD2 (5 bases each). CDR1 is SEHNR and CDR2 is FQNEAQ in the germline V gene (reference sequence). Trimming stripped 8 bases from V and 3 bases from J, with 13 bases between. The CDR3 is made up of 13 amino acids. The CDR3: CASVWDGKETQYF. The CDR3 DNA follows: TGTGCCAGCGTTTGGGACGGTAAAGAGACCCAGTACTTC. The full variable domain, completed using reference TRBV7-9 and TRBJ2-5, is DTGVSQNPRHKITKRGQNVTFRCDPISEHNRLYWYRQTLGQGPEFLTYFQNEAQLEKSRLLSDRFSAERPKGSFSTLEIQRTEQGDSAMYLCASVWDGKETQYFGPGTRLLVL.

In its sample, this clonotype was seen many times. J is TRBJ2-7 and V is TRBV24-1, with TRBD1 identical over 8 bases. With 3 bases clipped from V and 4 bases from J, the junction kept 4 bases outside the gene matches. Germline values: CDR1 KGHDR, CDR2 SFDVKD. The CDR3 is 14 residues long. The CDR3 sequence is CATSDHGQGYEQYF. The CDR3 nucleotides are TGTGCCACCAGTGATCACGGACAGGGATACGAGCAGTACTTC.

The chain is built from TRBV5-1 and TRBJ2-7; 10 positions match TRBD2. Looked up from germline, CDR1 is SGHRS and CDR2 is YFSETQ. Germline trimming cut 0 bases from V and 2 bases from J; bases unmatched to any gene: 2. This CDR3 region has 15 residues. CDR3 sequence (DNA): TGCGCCAGCAGCTTGGGGACTAGCGGCGCCTACGAGCAGTACTTC. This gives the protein CASSLGTSGAYEQYF.

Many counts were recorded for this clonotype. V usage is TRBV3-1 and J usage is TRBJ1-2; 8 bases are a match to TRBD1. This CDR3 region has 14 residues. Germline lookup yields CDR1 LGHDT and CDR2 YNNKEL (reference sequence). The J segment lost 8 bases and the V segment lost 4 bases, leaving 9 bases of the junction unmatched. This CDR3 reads CASSLPGQGWGYTF. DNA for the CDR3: TGTGCCAGCAGCCTCCCTGGACAGGGATGGGGCTACACCTTC.

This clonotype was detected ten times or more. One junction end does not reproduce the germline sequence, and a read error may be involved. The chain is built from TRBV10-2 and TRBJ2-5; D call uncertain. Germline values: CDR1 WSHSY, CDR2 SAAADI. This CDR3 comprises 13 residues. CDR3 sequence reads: CASSAADQGTQYF. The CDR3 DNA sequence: TGCGCCAGCAGTGCTGCAGACCAAGGGACCCAGTACTTC.

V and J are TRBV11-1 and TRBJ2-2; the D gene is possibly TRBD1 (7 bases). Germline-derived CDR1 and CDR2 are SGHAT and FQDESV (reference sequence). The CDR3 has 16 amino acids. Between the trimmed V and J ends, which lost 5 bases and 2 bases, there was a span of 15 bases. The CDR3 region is CASSTGGGGNTGELFF. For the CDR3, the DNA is TGTGCCAGCAGCACAGGCGGAGGGGGCAACACCGGGGAGCTGTTTTTT.